A selection of T cell receptor beta chains follows, all from one sample in a study of response to subunit inactivated influenza vaccine. Each CDR3 protein gets one entry after TCRdb re-called the RT-PCR reads with MiXCR. This sample has 530,000 or so distinct CDR3 sequences, with 12% found just once. The sequencing here drew on PBMCs from blood, taken on the day of vaccination. These receptors all come from a man in his fifties or sixties who received an inactivated influenza vaccine. Each CDR3 is given with its conserved first and last residue. Fields, in order: J gene, V gene, D gene, CDR3 length, clone size, CDR3 protein, CDR3 DNA. A D gene is named only where the DNA matches it firmly. Clone size is not always given. Where it is, it says once, few, many or a class for expanded clones.

J: TRBJ1-1
V: TRBV30
D: -
length: 13
size: many
CDR3: CAWSVQGNTEAFF
DNA: TGTGCCTGGAGTGTACAGGGAAACACTGAAGCTTTCTTT

J: TRBJ2-1
V: TRBV12-3/TRBV12-4
D: TRBD2
length: 16
size: many
CDR3: CASSDGTSGLFDEQFF
DNA: TGTGCCAGCAGCGACGGGACTAGCGGGTTGTTCGATGAGCAGTTCTTC

J: TRBJ1-5
V: TRBV6-2/TRBV6-3
D: -
length: 13
size: -
CDR3: CASTWEWNQPQHF
DNA: TGTGCCAGCACTTGGGAATGGAATCAGCCCCAGCATTTT

J: TRBJ2-7
V: TRBV10-3
D: -
length: 14
size: -
CDR3: CAIRSASDSYEQYF
DNA: TGTGCCATCAGGAGCGCTAGCGACTCCTACGAGCAGTACTTC

J: TRBJ2-7
V: TRBV29-1
D: -
length: 11
size: -
CDR3: CSVLVNYEQYF
DNA: TGCAGCGTTCTAGTTAACTACGAGCAGTACTTC

J: TRBJ2-5
V: TRBV9
D: -
length: 13
size: -
CDR3: CASSANPGETQYF
DNA: TGTGCCAGCAGCGCCAACCCGGGCGAGACCCAGTACTTC

J: TRBJ2-3
V: TRBV28
D: TRBD2
length: 17
size: many
CDR3: CASSFSLAGGNSLTQYF
DNA: TGTGCCAGCAGTTTTTCCCTAGCGGGGGGGAACTCACTCACGCAGTATTTT

J: TRBJ2-7
V: TRBV12-3/TRBV12-4
D: TRBD2
length: 15
size: -
CDR3: CASSRGLADSYEQYF
DNA: TGTGCCAGCAGTAGAGGACTAGCAGACTCCTACGAGCAGTACTTC

J: TRBJ2-2
V: TRBV28
D: -
length: 15
size: few
CDR3: CASRGQLTNTGELFF
DNA: TGTGCCAGCCGTGGACAGCTCACGAACACCGGGGAGCTGTTTTTT

J: TRBJ2-1
V: TRBV19
D: -
length: 15
size: -
CDR3: CASSIGRTSTVEQFF
DNA: TGTGCCAGTAGTATAGGCCGCACTAGCACTGTTGAGCAGTTCTTC

J: TRBJ1-1
V: TRBV12-3/TRBV12-4
D: -
length: 14
size: many
CDR3: CASSRGVKNTEAFF
DNA: TGTGCCAGCAGCCGTGGGGTAAAGAACACTGAAGCTTTCTTT

J: TRBJ2-7
V: TRBV20-1
D: TRBD1
length: 17
size: -
CDR3: CCAIRDRVVKFSYEQYF
DNA: TGCTGTGCTATCCGGGACAGGGTTGTTAAGTTCTCCTACGAGCAGTACTTC

J: TRBJ2-7
V: TRBV6-2/TRBV6-3
D: -
length: 16
size: -
CDR3: CASSYERGEYSYEQYF
DNA: TGTGCCAGCAGCTATGAGAGAGGGGAGTACTCCTACGAGCAGTACTTC

J: TRBJ1-5
V: TRBV6-2/TRBV6-3
D: -
length: 13
size: -
CDR3: CASCNIKGQPQHF
DNA: TGTGCCAGCTGTAACATCAAGGGTCAGCCCCAGCATTTT

J: TRBJ2-3
V: TRBV4-1
D: TRBD1
length: 17
size: many
CDR3: CASSQDGTGELWDTQYF
DNA: TGCGCCAGCAGCCAAGACGGGACAGGGGAGCTTTGGGATACGCAGTATTTT

J: TRBJ2-1
V: TRBV10-3
D: TRBD2
length: 18
size: few
CDR3: CAIKTLAGVSPRGNEQFF
DNA: TGTGCCATCAAAACCCTAGCGGGCGTCAGTCCCCGAGGCAATGAGCAGTTCTTC

J: TRBJ1-5
V: TRBV9
D: -
length: 15
size: -
CDR3: CASSTSGTPNQPQHF
DNA: TGTGCCAGCAGCACATCCGGGACGCCCAATCAGCCCCAGCATTTT

J: TRBJ2-2
V: TRBV7-2
D: -
length: 13
size: few
CDR3: CASSLLPNEELFF
DNA: TGTGCCAGCAGCTTATTACCGAACGAGGAGCTGTTTTTT

J: TRBJ2-1
V: TRBV10-3
D: -
length: 15
size: many
CDR3: CAISEGREGHNEQFF
DNA: TGTGCCATCAGTGAGGGGAGAGAGGGGCACAATGAGCAGTTCTTC

J: TRBJ1-5
V: TRBV4-1
D: -
length: 19
size: many
CDR3: CASSQALGLGGHSNQPQHF
DNA: TGCGCCAGCAGCCAAGCCTTGGGACTAGGAGGACATAGCAATCAGCCCCAGCATTTT

J: TRBJ1-1
V: TRBV7-9
D: -
length: 13
size: few
CDR3: CASSLELKGEAFF
DNA: TGTGCCAGCAGCTTAGAATTGAAAGGAGAAGCTTTCTTT

J: TRBJ2-1
V: TRBV29-1
D: -
length: 15
size: many
CDR3: CSVLSRLARSHEQFF
DNA: TGCAGCGTTCTCAGTAGGCTAGCGCGTAGCCATGAGCAGTTCTTC

J: TRBJ1-4
V: TRBV12-3/TRBV12-4
D: TRBD1
length: 15
size: many
CDR3: CASTTSDREYEKLFF
DNA: TGTGCCAGCACTACTTCGGACAGGGAGTATGAAAAACTGTTTTTT

J: TRBJ1-1
V: TRBV6-2/TRBV6-3
D: -
length: 14
size: -
CDR3: CASSDLTENTEAFF
DNA: TGTGCCAGCAGTGACCTGACTGAGAACACTGAAGCTTTCTTT

J: TRBJ1-1
V: TRBV12-3/TRBV12-4
D: -
length: 14
size: -
CDR3: CASSSVGGSTEAFF
DNA: TGTGCCAGCAGTTCGGTAGGAGGGAGCACTGAAGCTTTCTTT

J: TRBJ1-1
V: TRBV29-1
D: -
length: 12
size: few
CDR3: CSVGRVGTEAFF
DNA: TGCAGCGTGGGTCGGGTAGGGACTGAAGCTTTCTTT

J: TRBJ1-2
V: TRBV5-1
D: TRBD1
length: 14
size: many
CDR3: CASAPGQGVYGYTF
DNA: TGCGCCAGCGCGCCCGGACAGGGGGTTTATGGCTACACCTTC

J: TRBJ1-1
V: TRBV11-2
D: -
length: 13
size: few
CDR3: CASSIKPGPQAFF
DNA: TGTGCCAGCAGCATCAAGCCGGGACCGCAAGCTTTCTTT

J: TRBJ1-4
V: TRBV7-9
D: -
length: 15
size: many
CDR3: CASSEPLRTNEKLFF
DNA: TGTGCCAGCAGCGAACCTTTAAGGACTAATGAAAAACTGTTTTTT

J: TRBJ2-7
V: TRBV7-9
D: -
length: 15
size: -
CDR3: CASSLGGLEINEQYF
DNA: TGTGCCAGCAGCTTAGGGGGGTTGGAGATCAACGAGCAGTACTTC

J: TRBJ2-7
V: TRBV7-3
D: -
length: 13
size: few
CDR3: CASSLGPAGEQYF
DNA: TGTGCCAGCAGCTTAGGACCTGCGGGGGAGCAGTACTTC

J: TRBJ2-5
V: TRBV28
D: TRBD1
length: 17
size: many
CDR3: CASSLGQRTGAVETQYF
DNA: TGTGCCAGCAGTTTAGGCCAAAGGACAGGGGCTGTGGAGACCCAGTACTTC

J: TRBJ1-2
V: TRBV25-1
D: -
length: 13
size: -
CDR3: CASTTGPNYGYTF
DNA: TGTGCCAGCACTACAGGCCCTAACTATGGCTACACCTTC

J: TRBJ2-1
V: TRBV18
D: TRBD2
length: 16
size: few
CDR3: CASSPTGTSGGNEQFF
DNA: TGTGCCAGCTCACCTACCGGGACTAGCGGGGGCAATGAGCAGTTCTTC

J: TRBJ1-1
V: TRBV2
D: -
length: 14
size: few
CDR3: CASSEARVHTEAFF
DNA: TGTGCCAGCAGTGAAGCGCGGGTTCACACTGAAGCTTTCTTT

J: TRBJ2-1
V: TRBV30
D: -
length: 14
size: -
CDR3: CAWSGRGGYNEQFF
DNA: TGTGCCTGGAGTGGTAGGGGGGGATACAATGAGCAGTTCTTC

J: TRBJ2-1
V: TRBV10-3
D: TRBD2
length: 15
size: -
CDR3: CATSGLAGGVDEQFF
DNA: TGTGCCACCTCAGGACTAGCGGGGGGTGTGGATGAGCAGTTCTTC

J: TRBJ2-1
V: TRBV9
D: TRBD2
length: 16
size: few
CDR3: CASSAKTSGVYNEQFF
DNA: TGTGCCAGCAGCGCAAAGACTAGCGGGGTCTACAATGAGCAGTTCTTC

J: TRBJ2-7
V: TRBV2
D: TRBD2
length: 14
size: -
CDR3: CASSLAGGRNEQYF
DNA: TGTGCCAGCTCCCTAGCGGGGGGGCGTAACGAGCAGTACTTC